Listed below are T cell receptor beta chains from one sample, sequenced in a study of cytotoxic CD8 clonotypes in ibrutinib-treated CLL. Profiled with immunoSEQ multiplex PCR; TCRdb holds only in-frame clones, not every one. The repertoire holds 130,000 to 150,000 clones, with roughly 90% as singletons. Sample: PBMCs, taken after 12 months of ibrutinib treatment. The receptors shown here come from a human donor with chronic lymphocytic leukemia. Both conserved end residues are part of each CDR3. The order of the fields is D gene, V gene, clone size, J gene, CDR3 DNA, CDR3 protein. A D gene is named only where the DNA matches it firmly. Clone size is shown for a subset of rows, as once, few, many or a class of expanded clone.

d_gene: -; v_gene: TRBV4-1; abundance: -; j_gene: TRBJ1-5; CDR3nt: TGCGCCAGCAGCCAACCGGACGGGAGCAATCAGCCCCAGCATTTT; CDR3aa: CASSQPDGSNQPQHF
d_gene: TRBD1; v_gene: TRBV9; abundance: -; j_gene: TRBJ2-4; CDR3nt: TGTGCCAGCAGCGTACAGGCAGGGGGTCCCAAAAACATTCAGTACTTC; CDR3aa: CASSVQAGGPKNIQYF
d_gene: TRBD2; v_gene: TRBV4-3; abundance: once; j_gene: TRBJ2-3; CDR3nt: TGCGCCAGCAGCCAAGATGGACTAGATACAGATACGCAGTATTTT; CDR3aa: CASSQDGLDTDTQYF
d_gene: -; v_gene: TRBV2; abundance: -; j_gene: TRBJ1-1; CDR3nt: TGTGCCAGCAGTGAAAGTAGGACGGGGCGAGCTTTCTTT; CDR3aa: CASSESRTGRAFF
d_gene: -; v_gene: TRBV6-4; abundance: -; j_gene: TRBJ2-7; CDR3nt: TGTGCCAGCAGTGATTCGCCCGGGTACGAGCAGTACTTC; CDR3aa: CASSDSPGYEQYF
d_gene: -; v_gene: TRBV2; abundance: -; j_gene: TRBJ1-5; CDR3nt: TGTGCCAGCACCGGGACGGGCGACAATCAGCCCCAGCATTTT; CDR3aa: CASTGTGDNQPQHF
d_gene: -; v_gene: TRBV5-4; abundance: -; j_gene: TRBJ1-1; CDR3nt: TGTGCCAGCAGCTTACATGAGTACACTGAAGCTTTCTTT; CDR3aa: CASSLHEYTEAFF
d_gene: TRBD2; v_gene: TRBV28; abundance: -; j_gene: TRBJ2-3; CDR3nt: TGTGCCAGCAGAACTAGCGGGAGGTCTAGCACAGATACGCAGTATTTT; CDR3aa: CASRTSGRSSTDTQYF
d_gene: -; v_gene: TRBV27; abundance: -; j_gene: TRBJ1-1; CDR3nt: TGTGCCAGCAGTTTATACGTGGGGGCTTCGGTGAACACTGAAGCTTTCTTT; CDR3aa: CASSLYVGASVNTEAFF
d_gene: TRBD1; v_gene: TRBV19; abundance: -; j_gene: TRBJ2-1; CDR3nt: TGTGCCAGTAACTCCCCTCCCGGGACAGGGATCTACAATGAGCAGTTCTTC; CDR3aa: CASNSPPGTGIYNEQFF
d_gene: TRBD1; v_gene: TRBV30; abundance: -; j_gene: TRBJ2-6; CDR3nt: TGTGCCTGGGGGGGACAGTCTGGGGCCAACGTCCTGACTTTC; CDR3aa: CAWGGQSGANVLTF
d_gene: -; v_gene: TRBV4-2; abundance: -; j_gene: TRBJ2-2; CDR3nt: TGTGCCAGCAGCCAAGTATTGGTCCGGTCTCGAACGAACACCGGGGAGCTGTTTTTT; CDR3aa: CASSQVLVRSRTNTGELFF
d_gene: -; v_gene: TRBV28; abundance: -; j_gene: TRBJ2-7; CDR3nt: TGTGCCAGCAGTCCCGTACCAACCACTTTCCGTGAGGACGAGCAGTACTTC; CDR3aa: CASSPVPTTFREDEQYF
d_gene: TRBD1; v_gene: TRBV2; abundance: -; j_gene: TRBJ2-3; CDR3nt: TGTGCCAGCACCGGGACAGCTAGCACAGATACGCAGTATTTT; CDR3aa: CASTGTASTDTQYF
d_gene: -; v_gene: TRBV4-1; abundance: -; j_gene: TRBJ2-1; CDR3nt: TGCGCCAGCAGCCATAAAACGTGGGGTGAGCAGTTCTTC; CDR3aa: CASSHKTWGEQFF
d_gene: -; v_gene: TRBV6-5; abundance: -; j_gene: TRBJ2-5; CDR3nt: TGTGCCAGCAGTTATTCCAGCGAGGGGGAGACCCAGTACTTC; CDR3aa: CASSYSSEGETQYF
d_gene: TRBD2; v_gene: TRBV5-1; abundance: -; j_gene: TRBJ2-3; CDR3nt: TGCGCCAGCAGCTTGTGGACTAGCGGGAGGGCTAATACGCAGTATTTT; CDR3aa: CASSLWTSGRANTQYF
d_gene: TRBD2; v_gene: TRBV7-2; abundance: -; j_gene: TRBJ2-7; CDR3nt: TGTGCCAGCAGCTCCCTAGCGGGAGAAATCAACGAGCAGTACTTC; CDR3aa: CASSSLAGEINEQYF
d_gene: -; v_gene: TRBV5-1; abundance: -; j_gene: TRBJ1-1; CDR3nt: TGCGCCAGCAGCTTGGGGGATTACCTGAACACTGAAGCTTTCTTT; CDR3aa: CASSLGDYLNTEAFF
d_gene: -; v_gene: TRBV27; abundance: -; j_gene: TRBJ2-2; CDR3nt: TGTGCCAGCAGTATTCATCCGGGACTTCCTGACACCGGGGAGCTGTTTTTT; CDR3aa: CASSIHPGLPDTGELFF
d_gene: -; v_gene: TRBV11-3; abundance: -; j_gene: TRBJ2-5; CDR3nt: TGTGCCAGCAGCCGAAGGGGCCAAGAGACCCAGTACTTC; CDR3aa: CASSRRGQETQYF
d_gene: -; v_gene: TRBV25-1; abundance: -; j_gene: TRBJ1-1; CDR3nt: TGTGCCAGCACGGGGGGAAGGGAGAACACTGAAGCTTTCTTT; CDR3aa: CASTGGRENTEAFF
d_gene: -; v_gene: TRBV19; abundance: -; j_gene: TRBJ2-7; CDR3nt: TGTGCCAGTAGTCCCAGCCACAGGGCGGCCCACGAGCAGTACTTC; CDR3aa: CASSPSHRAAHEQYF
d_gene: -; v_gene: TRBV14; abundance: -; j_gene: TRBJ2-1; CDR3nt: TGTGCCAGCGGGCTCGGGAGCGGCAATGAGCAGTTCTTC; CDR3aa: CASGLGSGNEQFF
d_gene: -; v_gene: TRBV7-3; abundance: once; j_gene: TRBJ2-7; CDR3nt: TGTGCCAGCAGCTCCGGGACTTACAGCGAGCAGTACTTC; CDR3aa: CASSSGTYSEQYF
d_gene: -; v_gene: TRBV2; abundance: -; j_gene: TRBJ1-3; CDR3nt: TGTGCCAGCAGTGGTCTGTCTGGAAACACCATATATTTT; CDR3aa: CASSGLSGNTIYF
d_gene: -; v_gene: TRBV9; abundance: few; j_gene: TRBJ2-7; CDR3nt: TGTGCCAGCAGCCGGGATGAGGGTGGAGAGCAGTACTTC; CDR3aa: CASSRDEGGEQYF
d_gene: TRBD1; v_gene: TRBV11-1; abundance: -; j_gene: TRBJ2-7; CDR3nt: TGTGCCAGCAGCTTGGACAGGGCCGAAAACCAGCAGTACTTC; CDR3aa: CASSLDRAENQQYF
d_gene: -; v_gene: TRBV28; abundance: -; j_gene: TRBJ2-7; CDR3nt: TGTGCCAGCAGTTTCGGGTGGAATACTCCCTACGAGCAGTACTTC; CDR3aa: CASSFGWNTPYEQYF
d_gene: -; v_gene: TRBV6-5; abundance: -; j_gene: TRBJ2-7; CDR3nt: TGTGCCAGCAGTCGAAAGACAGGCTACGAGCAGTACTTC; CDR3aa: CASSRKTGYEQYF
d_gene: TRBD2; v_gene: TRBV5-1; abundance: once; j_gene: TRBJ2-1; CDR3nt: TGCGCCAGCAGATCACCGGGAGGCGTCTACAATGAGCAGTTCTTC; CDR3aa: CASRSPGGVYNEQFF
d_gene: -; v_gene: TRBV10-3; abundance: -; j_gene: TRBJ2-1; CDR3nt: TGTGCCACGGCCCCAGCGCCTCAAAGTTACAATGAGCAGTTCTTC; CDR3aa: CATAPAPQSYNEQFF
d_gene: -; v_gene: TRBV7-9; abundance: -; j_gene: TRBJ2-7; CDR3nt: TGTGCCAGCAGCGAGAGCTACGAGCAGTACTTC; CDR3aa: CASSESYEQYF
d_gene: TRBD2; v_gene: TRBV4-2; abundance: -; j_gene: TRBJ2-1; CDR3nt: TGTGCCAGCAGCCAAGATCATTATGAAGCGGGAAACCCGGATGAGCAGTTCTTC; CDR3aa: CASSQDHYEAGNPDEQFF
d_gene: -; v_gene: TRBV6-5; abundance: -; j_gene: TRBJ2-5; CDR3nt: TGTGCCAGCAGTTACTCGTCGGGCGGTGAAGAGACCCAGTACTTC; CDR3aa: CASSYSSGGEETQYF
d_gene: TRBD2; v_gene: TRBV19; abundance: -; j_gene: TRBJ2-7; CDR3nt: TGTGCCAGTAGTCCAAGGACTAGCGGGTCCTCCTACGAGCAGTACTTC; CDR3aa: CASSPRTSGSSYEQYF
d_gene: TRBD2; v_gene: TRBV5-1; abundance: -; j_gene: TRBJ2-5; CDR3nt: TGCGCCAGCAGCTTGGGTGTGGCGGGGGGAGAGACCCAGTACTTC; CDR3aa: CASSLGVAGGETQYF
d_gene: -; v_gene: TRBV5-1; abundance: -; j_gene: TRBJ1-1; CDR3nt: TGCGCCAGCAGCTTTACAGGGAGGAGTGAAGCTTTCTTT; CDR3aa: CASSFTGRSEAFF
d_gene: TRBD1; v_gene: TRBV10-1; abundance: -; j_gene: TRBJ2-4; CDR3nt: TGCGCCAGCAGTGAGGCGGGACAGGGGGAGAGGTCTGGCATTCAGTACTTC; CDR3aa: CASSEAGQGERSGIQYF